These 22 T cell receptor beta chains came from one sample sequenced in a study of metastatic and nonmetastatic thyroid tumors. TCRdb re-called clones from the PCR reads using MiXCR. The sample includes fewer than 15,000 clones, roughly a quarter of them seen just once. None of the patients had undergone any treatment ahead of thyroid surgery. The sequenced sample was tumor tissue. The receptors derive from a female donor with papillary thyroid cancer or a benign thyroid nodule (not recorded which). Some clones in this sample may be carry-over from other donors' samples.

A few counts support this clone. The gene calls are TRBV6-2 or TRBV6-3 and TRBJ2-7, with TRBD2 matching 8 bases. The CDR3 is made up of 16 amino acids. V gave up 2 bases and J gave up 5 bases; unmatched junction bases: 11. Germline V gene data show CDR1 as MNHEY and CDR2 as SVGEGT. In DNA, the CDR3 is TGTGCCAGCAGTTACCCCCCAGCGGGGGCCCTCGACGAGCAGTACTTC. It translates to CASSYPPAGALDEQYF.

This clone was counted many times. The same CDR3 is also encoded by other DNA sequences in this sample. J is TRBJ1-2 and V is TRBV30; 7 nucleotides line up with TRBD1. CDR3 size: 14 residues. The trim removed 8 bases at V and 13 bases at J, leaving 22 bases unmatched. The germline gives CDR1 GTSNPN, CDR2 SVGIG (reference sequence). CDR3: CARTAPGQFYGGTF. The CDR3 DNA reads as TGTGCCCGGACCGCGCCGGGACAGTTCTATGGGGGCACCTTC.

This clone counts as medium-sized (0.01 to 0.1%). The chain carries TRBV11-3 and TRBJ1-2; TRBD1 aligns across 8 bases. The V gene's germline CDR1 is SGHNT and CDR2 YENEEA. This CDR3 spans 13 amino acids. Trimming removed 3 bases from V and 8 bases from J; junction bases left unmatched: 5. The CDR3 nucleotides are TGTGCCAGCAGCTTTTCAGGGGGCGAAGGCTACACCTTC. As protein: CASSFSGGEGYTF. The entire variable domain, with the rest obtained from reference TRBV11-3 and TRBJ1-2, is as follows: EAGVVQSPRYKIIEKKQPVAFWCNPISGHNTLYWYLQNLGQGPELLIRYENEEAVDDSQLPKDRFSAERLKGVDSTLKIQPAELGDSAVYLCASSFSGGEGYTFGSGTRLTVV.

The CDR3 DNA follows: TGTGCCAGCAGTTTATACACAGGGTCCTACGAGCAGTACTTC. The encoded protein is CASSLYTGSYEQYF. The chain couples TRBV28 to TRBJ2-7; D possibly corresponds to TRBD1 (6 bases). V dropped 1 base and J dropped 1 base, with 8 bases sitting between them. The CDR3 contains 14 residues. Germline CDR1 MDHEN, CDR2 SYDVKM.

V usage is TRBV20-1 and J usage is TRBJ2-7, with 11 bases fitting TRBD2. The germline gives CDR1 DFQATT, CDR2 SNEGSKA (reference sequence). The CDR3 has 16 amino acids. Losses at the gene ends were 1 base for V and 0 bases for J; bases not matched to a gene: 5. DNA for the CDR3: TGCAGTGCTAGAGGCGGACTAGCGGGTAGCTCCTACGAGCAGTACTTC. Protein: CSARGGLAGSSYEQYF.

The genes are TRBV7-9 and TRBJ1-1, with TRBD1 as a possible D gene (5 bases). The V gene lost 4 bases and the J gene lost 1 base, with 13 bases spanning the gap. The CDR3 length is 15 residues. Germline V gene data show CDR1 as SEHNR and CDR2 as FQNEAQ (reference sequence). The CDR3 nucleotides read TGTGCCAGCAGCTCCTCGGGGGGGGAGAACACTGAAGCTTTCTTT. Translation gives CASSSSGGENTEAFF.

This chain links TRBV5-1 with TRBJ1-5; D might be TRBD1 (5 bases). V gave up 4 bases and J gave up 9 bases, with 17 bases separating them. Germline assignment: CDR1 SGHRS and CDR2 YFSETQ. CDR3 length: 14 residues. The CDR3 DNA reads TGCGCCAGCAGCGAGGCCCCGGGGGTTCGGCCCCAGCATTTT. This encodes CASSEAPGVRPQHF.

The V call is TRBV18, the J call TRBJ1-4, with D unclear. The CDR3 extends over 14 amino acids. CDR1 KGHSH and CDR2 LQKENI come from the germline V gene. The V end lost 0 bases, the J end lost 6 bases, and 8 bases lay between the germline ends. The DNA for the CDR3 is TGTGCCAGCTCACCACCGGGCGGGGATGAAAAACTGTTTTTT. Translation: CASSPPGGDEKLFF.

This rearrangement joins TRBV20-1 to TRBJ2-3; possibly TRBD2 for D (6 bases). Trimming removed 6 bases at V and 0 bases at J, with 13 bases between. The CDR3 covers 14 residues. Germline V gene sequence: CDR1 DFQATT, CDR2 SNEGSKA (reference sequence). The CDR3 coding sequence is TGCAGTGCCTCCGGAGGGTTTAGCACAGATACGCAGTATTTT. This encodes CSASGGFSTDTQYF.

This clone is labeled as medium-sized. The chain couples TRBV7-3 to TRBJ2-5; 11 bases map to TRBD1. The CDR3 consists of 15 residues. CDR1 is SGHTA and CDR2 is FQGTGA in the germline V gene. The V gene end was trimmed by 5 bases and the J gene end by 2 bases; junction bases not matched to a gene: 4. Here the CDR3 DNA reads TGTGCCAGCAGCCTCGGGACAGGGGGTCAAGAGACCCAGTACTTC. This sequence encodes CASSLGTGGQETQYF. Together with reference TRBV7-3 and TRBJ2-5, the CDR3 gives the full variable domain: GAGVSQTPSNKVTEKGKYVELRCDPISGHTALYWYRQSLGQGPEFLIYFQGTGAADDSGLPNDRFFAVRPEGSVSTLKIQRTERGDSAVYLCASSLGTGGQETQYFGPGTRLLVL.

This clone is labeled as medium-sized. The rearrangement uses TRBV6-6 and TRBJ2-1; D perhaps matches TRBD1 (5 bases). Germline values: CDR1 MNHNY, CDR2 SVGAGI (reference sequence). Between the trimmed V and J ends, which lost 2 bases and 0 bases, there was a span of 8 bases. The CDR3 extends over 15 amino acids. As DNA, the CDR3 is TGTGCCAGCAGTTACGGGGCAGGCTCCTACAATGAGCAGTTCTTC. Protein: CASSYGAGSYNEQFF.

V is TRBV7-8 and J is TRBJ1-3, with D possibly matching TRBD1 (5 bases). The CDR3 runs 17 residues. Germline V gene data show CDR1 as SGHVS and CDR2 as FQNEAQ. The V end was cut by 5 bases, the J end by 0 bases, with 17 bases between. CDR3 in DNA: TGTGCCAGCAGCCTAAAGGGGTGGGAGTACTCTGGAAACACCATATATTTT. The encoded protein is CASSLKGWEYSGNTIYF.

This clone was counted between two and nine times. V is TRBV2 and J is TRBJ2-2; the D gene could be TRBD1 or TRBD2 (6 bases each). Germline V gene lookup returns CDR1 SNHLY and CDR2 FYNNEI. There are 14 residues in the CDR3. V was shortened by 7 bases and J by 3 bases, with 12 bases between the two germline ends. CDR3: CASTNGGYTGELFF. CDR3 DNA: TGTGCCAGCACGAACGGGGGCTACACCGGGGAGCTGTTTTTT.

In this sample, this clone turned up many times. The rearrangement uses TRBV6-6 and TRBJ2-5; D ambiguous. The CDR3 spans 14 residues. Germline V lookup: CDR1 MNHNY, CDR2 SVGAGI (reference sequence). Trimming cost V 0 bases and J 2 bases, with 7 bases left between them. The CDR3 region is CASSYSGSQETQYF. The CDR3 DNA reads TGTGCCAGCAGTTACTCGGGAAGTCAAGAGACCCAGTACTTC.

This clone is judged medium-sized (0.01 to 0.1%). The chain couples TRBV9 to TRBJ2-7, with D tentatively TRBD1 (6 bases). Trimming removed 3 bases at V and 1 base at J, with 23 bases between. Germline CDR1 is SGDLS and CDR2 is YYNGEE. This CDR3 region has 18 residues. The CDR3 DNA sequence: TGTGCCAGCAGCGAAACTCGAAGGGGGACACAGATGTCCTACGAGCAGTACGTC. This sequence encodes CASSETRRGTQMSYEQYV.

Judged by abundance, this clone is medium-sized (0.01 to 0.1%). V gene TRBV20-1 combines with J gene TRBJ2-7, with TRBD1 matching 8 bases. CDR1 and CDR2 from the germline V gene are DFQATT and SNEGSKA (reference sequence). Trimming took 4 bases from V and 2 from J; bases not matched to a gene: 7. The CDR3 sequence is 14 residues long. CDR3 DNA: TGCAGTGCTACCTACAGGGGGGCCGCCTACGAGCAGTACTTC. Amino acid sequence: CSATYRGAAYEQYF.

J is TRBJ2-7 and V is TRBV7-2; TRBD2 aligns across 7 bases. The V gene's germline CDR1 is SGHTA and CDR2 FQGNSA. With 5 bases clipped from V and 4 bases from J, the junction kept 11 bases outside the gene matches. This CDR3 has 15 amino acids. CDR3: CASSPSGILGYEQYF. In DNA, the CDR3 is TGTGCCAGCAGCCCAAGCGGGATACTGGGTTACGAGCAGTACTTC.

There are many counts of this clone. Written as DNA, the CDR3 is TGTGCCAGCAGTTTCCGGGACAGGGCCGGTGCGGGCCAGTACTTC. This codes for CASSFRDRAGAGQYF. This chain joins TRBV28 and TRBJ2-5; 9 nucleotides match TRBD1. The CDR3 extends over 15 amino acids. The trim removed 3 bases at V and 10 bases at J, leaving 12 bases unmatched. CDR1 is MDHEN and CDR2 is SYDVKM in the germline V gene.

On this clone: One end of the junction is discordant with germline, which a read error may explain. The chain is built from TRBV19 and TRBJ1-2; D is ambiguous. CDR1 LNHDA and CDR2 SQIVND come from the germline V gene (reference sequence). The CDR3 consists of 14 residues. As DNA, the CDR3 is TGTTCCAGTTCCTGGGAGATCCGAAAAAATGGCTACACCTTC. Protein product: CSSSWEIRKNGYTF.

This clone occurred a few times. The J gene is TRBJ1-2, the V gene TRBV6-1; D is ambiguous. Deletions cut 10 bases from V and 4 bases from J, with 16 bases between. Germline V gene data show CDR1 as MNHNS and CDR2 as SASEGT. The CDR3 consists of 13 residues. The CDR3 sequence is CATQGGYAYGYTF. The CDR3 DNA follows: TGTGCCACCCAAGGAGGGTACGCCTATGGCTACACCTTC.

Only a few counts were recorded for this clone. The CDR3 carries no conserved terminal phenylalanine or tryptophan, so it likely arises from a read error. This chain joins TRBV2 and TRBJ2-7; TRBD1 is a possible D gene (6 bases). The CDR3 is made up of 13 amino acids. Germline V lookup: CDR1 SNHLY, CDR2 FYNNEI. V lost 10 bases, J lost 1 base, and 14 bases lay in between. CDR3 nucleotide sequence: TGTGCCATCTCGGACAGCCTATCCTACGAGCAGTACCTC. Protein: CAISDSLSYEQYL.

As regards this clone: Its ends do not fully match the called genes, so a read error is possible. The chain uses TRBV30 and TRBJ2-7; D is undetermined. From germline, CDR1 is GTSNPN and CDR2 SVGIG (reference sequence). The CDR3 sequence is 11 residues long. CDR3: CAWSTLQERVF. The CDR3 DNA reads as TGTGCCTGGAGTACCCTTCAAGAAAGGGTATTC.